The 20 T cell receptor beta chains in this list originate from one sample, sequenced in a study of shared clonotypes between healthy human individuals (TCRdb year 2020). Library preparation was by the immunoSEQ multiplex PCR assay. Entries here come from immuneACCESS through TCRdb and include only in-frame sequences with V and J called. Some clones fail to appear in such tables; in the studies checked, an unresolved V gene covers under half of the shortfall, and the cause of the remainder is unknown. This sample gives under 2.5 million clones in total; 85% to 95% of them show up just once. The top ten clonotypes cover more than 0.35% of the sample. Sequenced input: naive CD4+ T cells from PBMCs. The cell subset or site tag for this specimen amounts to: CD45RA+ positively selected. Receptor source: a man aged 18 to 30 in good health. Some clones in this sample may be carry-over from other donors' samples.

V is TRBV7-9 and J is TRBJ1-1; D unresolved. The CDR3 sequence is 13 residues long. Trimming shortened V by 5 bases and J by 4 bases, and 11 bases separated the two germline ends. CDR1 SEHNR and CDR2 FQNEAQ come from the germline V gene (reference sequence). CDR3 amino acids: CASSPQRGTEAFF. CDR3 DNA: TGTGCCAGCAGCCCCCAGCGCGGCACTGAAGCTTTCTTT.

The V call is TRBV7-9, the J call TRBJ2-7; D is unresolved. Trimming pared 5 bases from V and 3 bases from J, leaving 26 bases between. Germline V CDR1 and CDR2: SEHNR, FQNEAQ (reference sequence). The CDR3 is made up of 18 amino acids. The DNA for the CDR3 is TGTGCCAGCAGCCTCACCTATTCATTTCCAGAGAACCTCTACGAGCAGTACTTC. This gives the protein CASSLTYSFPENLYEQYF. Drawing the rest from reference TRBV7-9 and TRBJ2-7, the complete variable domain is DTGVSQNPRHKITKRGQNVTFRCDPISEHNRLYWYRQTLGQGPEFLTYFQNEAQLEKSRLLSDRFSAERPKGSFSTLEIQRTEQGDSAMYLCASSLTYSFPENLYEQYFGPGTRLTVT.

The rearrangement uses TRBV11-1 and TRBJ1-2; D is perhaps TRBD1 (6 bases). V lost 5 bases to trimming and J lost 2 bases, with 24 bases between them. Germline CDR1 is SGHAT and CDR2 is FQDESV (reference sequence). The CDR3 is 18 amino acids. CDR3 residues: CASSPGGQTRDQNYGYTF. For the CDR3, the DNA is TGTGCCAGCAGCCCCGGGGGGCAGACACGAGATCAAAACTATGGCTACACCTTC. The complete variable domain, with remaining parts taken from reference TRBV11-1 and TRBJ1-2, reads EAEVAQSPRYKITEKSQAVAFWCDPISGHATLYWYRQILGQGPELLVQFQDESVVDDSQLPKDRFSAERLKGVDSTLKIQPAELGDSAMYLCASSPGGQTRDQNYGYTFGSGTRLTVV.

The rearrangement uses TRBV6-1 and TRBJ2-7; a weak D match, TRBD1 (6 bases). This CDR3 spans 14 amino acids. Looked up from germline, CDR1 is MNHNS and CDR2 is SASEGT. Trimming removed 4 bases at V and 1 base at J, with 11 bases between. CDR3: CASSAMGASYEQYF. As DNA, the CDR3 is TGTGCCAGCAGTGCCATGGGGGCTTCCTACGAGCAGTACTTC.

The rearrangement links TRBV7-4 to TRBJ1-5; D remains unclear. Trimming shortened V by 5 bases and J by 5 bases, and 16 bases separated the two germline ends. CDR3 length: 15 amino acids. Looked up from germline, CDR1 is SGHVT and CDR2 is SQSDAQ. The CDR3 DNA follows: TGTGCCAGCAGCCCATTTCGAGGGTCGGATCAGCCCCAGCATTTT. It specifies CASSPFRGSDQPQHF.

The chain employs TRBV9 and TRBJ2-7; perhaps D is TRBD1 or TRBD2 (7 bases each). Germline CDR1 SGDLS, CDR2 YYNGEE. The CDR3 contains 15 residues. Trimming removed 4 bases at V and 3 bases at J, with 17 bases between. The CDR3 DNA sequence: TGTGCCAGCAGCCCCAGGGGGGAGGGCCTCTACGAGCAGTACTTC. Protein product: CASSPRGEGLYEQYF.

This clone was detected only a few times. The genes are TRBV30 and TRBJ1-1, with D hard to call. The CDR3 runs to 14 residues. V was clipped by 8 bases and J by 1 base, with 17 bases between them. Germline values: CDR1 GTSNPN, CDR2 SVGIG (reference sequence). As DNA, the CDR3 is TGTGCCGGCAGACTCACGGCTAGGAACACTGAAGCTTTCTTT. Its protein is CAGRLTARNTEAFF.

This clone has a single count. The chain joins TRBV18 to TRBJ2-2; D gene ambiguous. This CDR3 is built from 12 residues. The ends were cut back, 3 bases at V and 6 bases at J, with 5 bases in the middle. Germline CDR1 KGHSH, CDR2 LQKENI. This CDR3 is CASSPVSGELFF. CDR3 nucleotides: TGTGCCAGCTCACCGGTCTCCGGGGAGCTGTTTTTT.

The chain couples TRBV2 to TRBJ1-1, with 7 bases fitting TRBD1. This CDR3 is built from 14 residues. J lost 7 bases, V lost 4 bases, and 9 bases had no gene match. CDR1 and CDR2 from the germline V gene are SNHLY and FYNNEI. This CDR3 reads CASSGAGQEVEAFF. Written as DNA, the CDR3 is TGTGCCAGCAGTGGGGCCGGACAGGAAGTTGAAGCTTTCTTT.

CDR3 nucleotides: TGCGCCAGCAGCTTCGCCGGGGGTGAAAAACTGTTTTTT. It yields the protein CASSFAGGEKLFF. The chain has TRBV5-1 and TRBJ1-4; possible D gene TRBD1, 5 bases. CDR1 SGHRS and CDR2 YFSETQ come from the germline V gene. Trimming took off 2 bases at V and 7 bases at J, with 9 bases between the two ends. CDR3 length: 13 amino acids. The whole variable domain, remainder taken from reference TRBV5-1 and TRBJ1-4, is KAGVTQTPRYLIKTRGQQVTLSCSPISGHRSVSWYQQTPGQGLQFLFEYFSETQRNKGNFPGRFSGRQFSNSRSEMNVSTLELGDSALYLCASSFAGGEKLFFGSGTQLSVL.

V usage is TRBV7-9 and J usage is TRBJ1-2; 7 nucleotides line up with TRBD1. The CDR3 extends over 12 amino acids. In germline, CDR1 is SEHNR, CDR2 FQNEAQ (reference sequence). V was clipped by 1 base and J by 13 bases; unmatched bases: 6. CDR3: CASSLVDRAGTF. CDR3 DNA: TGTGCCAGCAGCTTAGTCGACAGGGCCGGCACCTTC.

The chain combines TRBV5-1 with TRBJ1-4; D gene ambiguous. The CDR3 extends over 16 amino acids. Trimming stripped 3 bases from V and 0 bases from J, with 12 bases between. CDR1 and CDR2 from the germline V gene are SGHRS and YFSETQ. As DNA, the CDR3 is TGCGCCAGCAGCTCACAGCCCGTGACAACTAATGAAAAACTGTTTTTT. Translated, it gives CASSSQPVTTNEKLFF.

This chain uses TRBV5-6 with TRBJ1-6; TRBD1 aligns across 8 bases. Germline values: CDR1 SGHDT, CDR2 YYEEEE. The junction had 4 bases not matched to a gene; V was cut back by 4 bases and J by 7 bases. CDR3 size: 14 residues. CDR3 coding DNA: TGTGCCAGCAGCAACGGACAGGGAAATTCACCCCTCCACTTT. Translating it yields CASSNGQGNSPLHF.

The sample holds one count of this clone. This chain joins TRBV7-3 and TRBJ2-7; D might be TRBD2 (7 bases). Germline V CDR1 and CDR2: SGHTA, FQGTGA. V gave up 5 bases and J gave up 6 bases, with 23 bases separating them. This CDR3 is 16 amino acids long. This CDR3 is CASSEQGGAPPSEQYF. The CDR3 nucleotides read TGTGCCAGCAGCGAGCAAGGGGGGGCGCCTCCCTCCGAGCAGTACTTC.

V and J are TRBV5-1 and TRBJ2-7; a possible D gene is TRBD1 (6 bases). The CDR3 spans 15 residues. V gave up 2 bases and J gave up 1 base, with 13 bases separating them. Looked up from germline, CDR1 is SGHRS and CDR2 is YFSETQ. The CDR3 nucleotides read TGCGCCAGCAGCTTAGAACGGACAGTTTCCTACGAGCAGTACTTC. Translated, it gives CASSLERTVSYEQYF.

This clone has a single count. The chain is built from TRBV29-1 and TRBJ2-7; 8 bases fit TRBD2. The J segment lost 3 bases and the V segment lost 5 bases, leaving 6 bases of the junction unmatched. The CDR3 is 13 amino acids. Germline CDR1 reads SQVTM; CDR2 reads ANQGSEA. CDR3 in DNA: TGCAGCGTTTTCTTAAGCGGGAGCTACGAGCAGTACTTC. Residues: CSVFLSGSYEQYF.

The rearrangement links TRBV18 to TRBJ1-1; TRBD1 agrees at 9 bases. Germline assignment: CDR1 KGHSH and CDR2 LQKENI. The CDR3 is 16 residues long. V was clipped by 0 bases and J by 0 bases; unmatched bases: 2. The CDR3 loop reads CASSPPGQGLNTEAFF. The DNA for the CDR3 is TGTGCCAGCTCACCACCGGGACAGGGCTTGAACACTGAAGCTTTCTTT. The whole variable domain, filled in from reference TRBV18 and TRBJ1-1, reads NAGVMQNPRHLVRRRGQEARLRCSPMKGHSHVYWYRQLPEEGLKFMVYLQKENIIDESGMPKERFSAEFPKEGPSILRIQQVVRGDSAAYFCASSPPGQGLNTEAFFGQGTRLTVV.

V and J are TRBV5-5 and TRBJ2-7, with TRBD2 identical over 8 bases. V dropped 2 bases and J dropped 1; count of bases not matched to a gene: 11. CDR1 is SGHKS, CDR2 YYEKEE, per germline (reference sequence). This CDR3 spans 17 amino acids. For the CDR3, the DNA is TGTGCCAGCAGCTTAAGATCCCTGGCGGGAGGTTCCTACGAGCAGTACTTC. Translating it yields CASSLRSLAGGSYEQYF.

V and J are TRBV6-5 and TRBJ1-2; 8 bases are shared with TRBD1. Losses at the gene ends were 5 bases for V and 4 bases for J; bases not matched to a gene: 6. The length of the CDR3 is 14 residues. Germline CDR1 MNHEY, CDR2 SVGAGI. The CDR3 here is CASSPRDRIYGYTF. CDR3 sequence (DNA): TGTGCCAGCAGTCCCCGGGACAGGATCTATGGCTACACCTTC.

This rearrangement joins TRBV19 to TRBJ1-4; D ambiguous. CDR3 length equals 16 residues. CDR1 and CDR2 from the germline V gene are LNHDA and SQIVND (reference sequence). Trimming cost V 6 bases and J 0 bases, with 14 bases left between them. DNA of the CDR3: TGTGCCAGTAGCCAGGTGAAGCATGCAACTAATGAAAAACTGTTTTTT. Translation: CASSQVKHATNEKLFF.